This record concerns one T cell receptor beta chain sequence. Its antigen is not known. The data stem from a study of graft-versus-host responses after intestinal transplantation. Looking at the study overall: For approximately three years after anti-thymocyte globulin induction, all recipients took tacrolimus and steroids.

The repertoire was sequenced with immunoSEQ multiplex PCR; TCRdb's copy has only in-frame clones and lacks some. The sample yields 71,000 or so clones, roughly 88% seen once. CDR1 MNHEY and CDR2 SVGAGI come from the germline V gene. The CDR3 sequence is 14 residues long. J gave up 4 bases and V 5 bases, and 6 bases lay outside the gene matches. Study-wide results and limits: Among recipient marrow samples, GvH clones were found; some appeared first in ileum or blood.

The sequence derives from a human donor who received an intestinal transplant. The chain has TRBV6-5 and TRBJ1-2, with TRBD1 matching over 8 bases. Source: unstimulated CD8+ T cells sorted from spleen or lymph node cells, taken before intestinal transplant. In DNA form, the CDR3 reads TGTGCCAGCAGTCGACAGGGGACAATCTATGGCTACACCTTC. This codes for CASSRQGTIYGYTF.